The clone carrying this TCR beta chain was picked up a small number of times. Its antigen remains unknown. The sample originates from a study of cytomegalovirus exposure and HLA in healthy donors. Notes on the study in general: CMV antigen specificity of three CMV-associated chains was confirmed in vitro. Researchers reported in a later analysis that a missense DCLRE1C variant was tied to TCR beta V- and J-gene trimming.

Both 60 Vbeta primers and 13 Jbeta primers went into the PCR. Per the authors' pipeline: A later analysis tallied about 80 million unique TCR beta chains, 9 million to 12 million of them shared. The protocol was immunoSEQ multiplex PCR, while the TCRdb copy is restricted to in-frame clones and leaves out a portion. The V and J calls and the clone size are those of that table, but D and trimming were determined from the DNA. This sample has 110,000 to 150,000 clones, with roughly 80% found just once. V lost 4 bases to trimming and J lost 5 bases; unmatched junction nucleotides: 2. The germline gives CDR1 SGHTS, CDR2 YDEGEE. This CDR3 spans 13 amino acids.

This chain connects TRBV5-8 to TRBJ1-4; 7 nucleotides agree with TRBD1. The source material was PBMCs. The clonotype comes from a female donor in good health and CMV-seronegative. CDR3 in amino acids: CASSLGQNEKLFF. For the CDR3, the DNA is TGTGCCAGCAGCCTGGGACAGAATGAAAAACTGTTTTTT.